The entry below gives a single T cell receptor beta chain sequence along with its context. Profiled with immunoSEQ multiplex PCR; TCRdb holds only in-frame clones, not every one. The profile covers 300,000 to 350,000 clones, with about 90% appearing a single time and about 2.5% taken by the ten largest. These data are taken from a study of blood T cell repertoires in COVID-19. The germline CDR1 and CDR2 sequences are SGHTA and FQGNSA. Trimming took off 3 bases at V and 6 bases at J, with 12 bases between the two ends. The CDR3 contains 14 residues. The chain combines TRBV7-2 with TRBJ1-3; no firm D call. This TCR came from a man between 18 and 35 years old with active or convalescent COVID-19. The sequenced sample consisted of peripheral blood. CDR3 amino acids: CASSFHGLENTIYF. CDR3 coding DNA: TGTGCCAGCAGCTTCCATGGCCTTGAAAACACCATATATTTT. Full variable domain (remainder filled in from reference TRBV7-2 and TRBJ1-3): GAGVSQSPSNKVTEKGKDVELRCDPISGHTALYWYRQSLGQGLEFLIYFQGNSAPDKSGLPSDRFSAERTGGSVSTLTIQRTQQEDSAVYLCASSFHGLENTIYFGEGSWLTVV.